The clone carrying this T cell receptor beta chain was seen only once. The CDR3 contains 15 residues. CDR1 is SQVTM, CDR2 ANQGSEA, per germline. V was pared by 6 bases and J by 3 bases, with 5 bases of the junction left unmatched. This specimen belongs to a study of blood T cell repertoires in COVID-19. Turning to the study itself: Specimens from acute and convalescent COVID-19 originated in the United States, Italy and Spain.

In the authors' methods: Estimation of nucleated cell counts was performed using reference gene primer amplification. Assay used: immunoSEQ multiplex PCR; TCRdb lists only in-frame clones, some missing. Clonal size and the V and J genes are those of that table, whereas D and trimming came from the DNA. The sample records 280,000 or so clones, about 90% being singletons. Enrolled through a virtual design, the participants were between 18 and 89 years of age and came from about two dozen US areas. Clinical history reported by participants formed the basis on which cohorts were assigned. The source material was PBMCs or T cells enriched from blood (not recorded which). The receptor was isolated from a woman aged 18-35 years with acute COVID-19. The rearrangement uses TRBV29-1 and TRBJ2-3; the match to TRBD2 covers 14 bases. The CDR3 region is CSVQGLAGVTDTQYF. CDR3 coding DNA: TGCAGCGTACAGGGACTAGCGGGAGTAACAGATACGCAGTATTTT.